This passage covers 24 T cell receptor beta chains from one sample sequenced in a study of blood T cells in healthy people across ages. Next came a second PCR, run for 7 to 11 cycles, which used a sample-barcoded 5' primer along with a J-beta primer mix. Each CDR3 protein gets one entry after TCRdb re-called the 5' RACE reads with MiXCR. Of about 640,000 distinct CDR3 sequences listed, around 54% are singletons. Sequencing was carried out using blood. The source of these receptors is a man aged 60 to 75 in good health.

The V gene is TRBV4-1, the J gene TRBJ1-5; the match to TRBD1 covers 8 bases. The V segment lost 4 bases and the J segment 5 bases; nucleotides outside the gene matches: 7. Germline CDR1 reads MGHRA; CDR2 reads YSYEKL. CDR3 length: 15 amino acids. CDR3 protein: CASSPEGQEYQPQHF. The CDR3 coding sequence is TGCGCCAGCAGCCCCGAGGGACAGGAATATCAGCCCCAGCATTTT.

The chain links TRBV9 to TRBJ2-1; 7 bases fit TRBD1. This CDR3 is 14 amino acids long. Germline V CDR1 and CDR2: SGDLS, YYNGEE. The V gene end was trimmed by 4 bases and the J gene end by 9 bases; junction bases not matched to a gene: 10. DNA for the CDR3: TGTGCCAGCAGCCCGACGGGACAGCGCGCTGAGCAGTTCTTC. It is translated as CASSPTGQRAEQFF.

This clonotype was seen only a few times. The chain couples TRBV5-1 to TRBJ2-7; either TRBD1 or TRBD2 may fit D (5 bases each). V shed 3 bases and J shed 0 bases, with 10 bases lying between them. CDR1 is SGHRS and CDR2 is YFSETQ in the germline V gene. The CDR3 is 14 residues long. CDR3 residues: CASSSGPSSYEQYF. As DNA, the CDR3 is TGCGCCAGCAGCTCGGGACCGTCCTCCTACGAGCAGTACTTC.

This clonotype was picked up a small number of times. This chain links TRBV5-4 with TRBJ2-1; no clear D. This CDR3 spans 14 amino acids. V lost 4 bases, J lost 4 bases, and 12 bases lay in between. Looked up from germline, CDR1 is SGHNT and CDR2 is YYREEE (reference sequence). CDR3 protein: CASSPRARYNEQFF. The CDR3 DNA reads as TGTGCCAGCAGCCCACGAGCCCGATACAATGAGCAGTTCTTC. Full variable domain (outside the CDR3, taken from reference TRBV5-4 and TRBJ2-1): ETGVTQSPTHLIKTRGQQVTLRCSSQSGHNTVSWYQQALGQGPQFIFQYYREEENGRGNFPPRFSGLQFPNYSSELNVNALELDDSALYLCASSPRARYNEQFFGPGTRLTVL.

Concerning this clonotype itself: Since a much larger clone is just one base distant, this may be a read error. The genes are TRBV4-2 and TRBJ2-7; tentative D call: TRBD2 (7 bases). V lost 3 bases to trimming and J lost 7 bases, with 25 bases between them. Germline V gene lookup returns CDR1 LGHNA and CDR2 YNFKEQ. This CDR3 is 17 amino acids long. CDR3 DNA sequence: TGTGCCAGCAGCCACCAAGAGACCGGGACGGGGGGCTATGAGCAGTACTTC. This codes for CASSHQETGTGGYEQYF.

The chain uses TRBV25-1 and TRBJ2-5, with 8 bases matching TRBD1. The J segment lost 5 bases and the V segment lost 1 base, leaving 6 bases of the junction unmatched. This CDR3 has 15 residues. CDR1 and CDR2 from the germline V gene are MGHDK and SYGVNS. In DNA, the CDR3 is TGTGCCAGCAGTGAATGGGCTACAGGGGGGGAGACCCAGTACTTC. Its translation: CASSEWATGGETQYF.

The gene calls are TRBV6-4 and TRBJ1-2, with D unresolved. The CDR3 extends over 13 amino acids. V was cut by 5 bases and J by 4 bases, with 11 bases left in between. Germline V gene data show CDR1 as MRHNA and CDR2 as SNTAGT. The CDR3 sequence is CASSREARYGYTF. The CDR3 region has the DNA TGTGCCAGCAGTAGGGAGGCCCGCTATGGCTACACCTTC.

The chain is built from TRBV6-4 and TRBJ2-6; D gene ambiguous. V lost 3 bases and J 0 bases, leaving 12 bases between the germline ends. CDR3 size: 17 residues. CDR1 MRHNA and CDR2 SNTAGT come from the germline V gene. CDR3 loop: CASSEAGVSSGANVLTF. CDR3 DNA: TGTGCCAGCAGTGAGGCAGGAGTGAGCTCTGGGGCCAACGTCCTGACTTTC.

The chain carries TRBV5-1 and TRBJ2-7, with 11 bases aligning to TRBD2. The CDR3 is 14 residues long. V trimming: 5 bases; J trimming: 7 bases; junction bases outside the gene matches: 8. The germline gives CDR1 SGHRS, CDR2 YFSETQ. Here the CDR3 reads CASSSTSGTDEQYF. CDR3 coding DNA: TGCGCCAGCAGTTCGACTAGCGGGACCGATGAGCAGTACTTC.

The chain joins TRBV29-1 to TRBJ2-3; 8 bases map to TRBD1. Looked up from germline, CDR1 is SQVTM and CDR2 is ANQGSEA. V lost 0 bases, J lost 4 bases, and 6 bases stayed unmatched. This CDR3 has 15 residues. CDR3 DNA sequence: TGCAGCGTTGAAGACGGGACAGGCCCCCCAGATACGCAGTATTTT. As protein: CSVEDGTGPPDTQYF.

The rearrangement uses TRBV5-1 and TRBJ2-6, with a tentative D call TRBD2 (6 bases). Per germline, CDR1 SGHRS and CDR2 YFSETQ. The CDR3 contains 17 residues. V was clipped by 1 base and J by 0 bases, with 11 bases between them. The CDR3 here is CASSLWGDASGANVLTF. CDR3 nucleotide sequence: TGCGCCAGCAGCTTGTGGGGGGACGCCTCTGGGGCCAACGTCCTGACTTTC.

This clonotype is labeled medium-sized. This sequence joins TRBV28 and TRBJ2-1, with unresolved D. The CDR3 runs to 13 residues. V lost 2 bases and J lost 5, with 7 bases in between. Germline CDR1 is MDHEN and CDR2 is SYDVKM. This CDR3 reads CASSLSQNNEQFF. CDR3 in DNA: TGTGCCAGCAGTTTAAGCCAAAACAATGAGCAGTTCTTC.

V usage is TRBV3-1 and J usage is TRBJ1-1; D remains unclear. In germline, CDR1 is LGHDT, CDR2 YNNKEL (reference sequence). Trimming pared 0 bases from V and 6 bases from J, leaving 11 bases between. This CDR3 region has 14 residues. CDR3 sequence (DNA): TGTGCCAGCAGCCAAGAGGATCGAGGCGCTGAAGCTTTCTTT. It specifies CASSQEDRGAEAFF.

J is TRBJ1-2 and V is TRBV6-5, with a tentative D call TRBD1 (6 bases). The CDR3 runs to 15 residues. Trimming pared 5 bases from V and 8 bases from J, leaving 21 bases between. Per germline, CDR1 MNHEY and CDR2 SVGAGI. The CDR3 reads CASSHTRGQGSGYTF. CDR3 bases: TGTGCCAGCAGTCATACTCGTGGCCAGGGGTCCGGCTACACCTTC.

This clonotype was recorded a few times. The genes are TRBV29-1 and TRBJ2-5; D call uncertain. Germline V gene data show CDR1 as SQVTM and CDR2 as ANQGSEA. The CDR3 runs 11 residues. The V end was cut by 7 bases, the J end by 4 bases, with 10 bases between. The CDR3 sequence is CSGRLSETQYF. The DNA of the CDR3 is TGCAGCGGGCGCCTTTCAGAGACCCAGTACTTC.

This chain connects TRBV6-5 to TRBJ1-4; D is unresolved. The CDR3 has 14 amino acids. Deletions cut 4 bases from V and 5 bases from J, with 11 bases between. The V gene's germline CDR1 is MNHEY and CDR2 SVGAGI. CDR3 residues: CASSSYSRNEKLFF. DNA for the CDR3: TGTGCCAGCAGTTCATACAGCCGAAATGAAAAACTGTTTTTT.

This chain joins TRBV20-1 and TRBJ1-2; 7 nucleotides line up with TRBD1. The germline gives CDR1 DFQATT, CDR2 SNEGSKA (reference sequence). The CDR3 is 14 amino acids. The trim removed 4 bases at V and 4 bases at J, leaving 9 bases unmatched. The CDR3 DNA is TGCAGTGCTAACTTTAGGGGGCGCGGCTATGGCTACACCTTC. Translated: CSANFRGRGYGYTF.

This chain joins TRBV7-2 and TRBJ1-2; 8 nucleotides match TRBD1. Trimming took 2 bases from V and 4 from J; bases not matched to a gene: 6. CDR1 and CDR2 (germline): SGHTA, FQGNSA. This CDR3 region has 15 residues. The chain's CDR3 is CASSLNQGAGYGYTF. The CDR3 bases are TGTGCCAGCAGCTTAAACCAGGGGGCCGGCTATGGCTACACCTTC.

The J gene is TRBJ2-7, the V gene TRBV5-1, with 10 positions matching TRBD2. The better agreement between TRBJ2-5 and the DNA end casts doubt on the J call. Germline V gene lookup returns CDR1 SGHRS and CDR2 YFSETQ. The CDR3 length is 15 residues. The CDR3 DNA reads as TGCGCCAGCAGCTTGGTTCTAGCGGGGGACCAGACCCAGTACTTC. It encodes CASSLVLAGDQTQYF.

The chain combines TRBV6-1 with TRBJ2-5; D possibly corresponds to TRBD1 (6 bases). CDR1 is MNHNS and CDR2 is SASEGT in the germline V gene. Trimming shortened V by 4 bases and J by 1 base, and 10 bases separated the two germline ends. This CDR3 has 14 residues. The CDR3 DNA reads TGTGCCAGCAGTGCCTGGGACACCCAAGAGACCCAGTACTTC. Translated: CASSAWDTQETQYF.

The chain recombines TRBV7-2 with TRBJ2-2; D is undetermined. CDR3 length: 13 residues. Trimming removed 5 bases from V and 4 bases from J, with 8 bases in between. CDR1 SGHTA and CDR2 FQGNSA come from the germline V gene. The CDR3 DNA is TGTGCCAGCAGCCCCGTCCCCACCGGGGAGCTGTTTTTT. Its translation is CASSPVPTGELFF.

This chain uses TRBV5-1 with TRBJ2-4, with TRBD1 matching 9 bases. TRBJ2-7 matches the DNA end more closely, so the J call is doubtful. The CDR3 has 15 residues. The V gene's germline CDR1 is SGHRS and CDR2 YFSETQ. The CDR3 DNA follows: TGCGCCAGCAGCTCCGATGGACAGGGGCCCTACGAGCAGTACTTC. Encoded protein: CASSSDGQGPYEQYF.

The chain carries TRBV4-1 and TRBJ2-6; the D gene is possibly TRBD2 (6 bases). Germline loops: CDR1 MGHRA, CDR2 YSYEKL. CDR3 size: 18 residues. Trimming removed 2 bases from V and 0 bases from J, with 14 bases in between. The CDR3 sequence is CASSQRDGGPSGANVLTF. Here the CDR3 DNA reads TGCGCCAGCAGCCAAAGGGACGGGGGACCCTCTGGGGCCAACGTCCTGACTTTC.

The chain has TRBV10-3 and TRBJ1-4; D is perhaps TRBD1 (5 bases). This CDR3 has 13 amino acids. Germline values: CDR1 ENHRY, CDR2 SYGVKD. The V end was cut by 4 bases, the J end by 8 bases, with 11 bases between. CDR3 residues: CAISVRDQEKLFF. The CDR3 DNA follows: TGTGCCATCAGTGTCCGGGACCAAGAAAAACTGTTTTTT.